These 25 T cell receptor beta chains were sequenced from one sample in a study of graft-versus-host responses after intestinal transplantation. Clones were read by immunoSEQ multiplex PCR, and TCRdb kept only the in-frame ones, dropping some. Counted here are 10,000 or so clones, 25% to 40% occurring once; the ten biggest clones make up 1.5% to 2%. The source was alloreactive CD4+ T cells from a mixed lymphocyte reaction culture, collected before transplantation. The subset denotes: CFSE-low proliferating T cells sorted from roughly six-day pre-transplant mixed lymphocyte reaction (GvH or HvG direction). Every receptor here comes from a human patient who was an organ donor for intestinal transplantation.

This clone was seen only a few times. The genes are TRBV7-2 and TRBJ1-1; 9 nucleotides line up with TRBD1. Germline CDR1 and CDR2: SGHTA and FQGNSA. The ends lost 1 base at V and 5 bases at J; junction bases unmatched: 5. This CDR3 region has 15 residues. This CDR3 is CASSLGNRGLTEAFF. Here the CDR3 DNA reads TGTGCCAGCAGCTTAGGAAACAGGGGGCTTACTGAAGCTTTCTTT.

This clone was seen a few times. The V and J genes are TRBV6-5 and TRBJ1-2; TRBD1 is a possible D gene (6 bases). The length of the CDR3 is 14 residues. Germline V gene sequence: CDR1 MNHEY, CDR2 SVGAGI. Trimming took 4 bases from V and 8 from J, leaving 17 bases between them. As DNA, the CDR3 is TGTGCCAGCAGTTCCGGTCTGGGGGCCTGGGGCTACACCTTC. Translation gives CASSSGLGAWGYTF.

By sample fraction, this clone is medium-sized (0.01 to 0.1%). This sequence joins TRBV5-6 and TRBJ2-3; D remains ambiguous. The CDR3 covers 15 residues. Trimming left V 1 base short and J 3 bases short, with 12 bases between. Germline values: CDR1 SGHDT, CDR2 YYEEEE. CDR3 sequence reads: CASSLRLGDTDTQYF. The CDR3 bases are TGTGCCAGCAGCTTGAGGCTAGGCGATACAGATACGCAGTATTTT.

In this sample, this clone turned up a few times. DNA of the CDR3: TGTGCCAGCAGCTTGCCTCCAGGGCGGTCTAACTATGGCTACACCTTC. This encodes CASSLPPGRSNYGYTF. This chain connects TRBV5-4 to TRBJ1-2, with a possible D match to TRBD1 (5 bases). Trimming took 1 base from V and 0 from J, leaving 13 bases between them. Germline V gives CDR1 SGHNT, CDR2 YYREEE (reference sequence). CDR3 length: 16 residues.

About this clone itself: Distinct nucleotide sequences in the sample also encode this CDR3. The chain carries TRBV21-1 and TRBJ2-1; TRBD1, the table's D call, lacks a check against the DNA. TRBV21-1 constitutes a pseudogene. The CDR3 loop spans 12 amino acids. DNA for the CDR3: TGTGCCAGTAAGGGGCCCCGGGATGAGCAGTTCTTC. Its protein product is CASKGPRDEQFF.

This clone was seen only once. The J gene is TRBJ2-3, the V gene TRBV5-4; D might be TRBD2 (6 bases). The V and J ends lost 1 base and 2 bases respectively, with 14 bases between them. Germline loops: CDR1 SGHNT, CDR2 YYREEE (reference sequence). The length of the CDR3 is 16 residues. The CDR3 DNA sequence: TGTGCCAGCAGCTTGAAGGTAGCGGCTATCACAGATACGCAGTATTTT. Its protein product is CASSLKVAAITDTQYF.

This chain links TRBV7-2 with TRBJ1-6; 9 nucleotides align to TRBD1. The CDR3 loop spans 15 amino acids. V lost 5 bases to trimming and J lost 7 bases; unmatched junction nucleotides: 6. Germline CDR1 is SGHTA and CDR2 is FQGNSA. The DNA for the CDR3 is TGTGCCAGCAGCCCGGACAGGGGACTAAATTCACCCCTCCACTTT. Protein sequence: CASSPDRGLNSPLHF. Variable domain in full (rest from reference TRBV7-2 and TRBJ1-6): GAGVSQSPSNKVTEKGKDVELRCDPISGHTALYWYRQSLGQGLEFLIYFQGNSAPDKSGLPSDRFSAERTGGSVSTLTIQRTQQEDSAVYLCASSPDRGLNSPLHFGNGTRLTVT.

The gene calls are TRBV25-1 and TRBJ2-3; 8 bases are a match to TRBD2. J was trimmed by 2 bases and V by 9 bases; bases with no gene match: 13. Per germline, CDR1 MGHDK and CDR2 SYGVNS. This CDR3 is 16 amino acids long. The CDR3 loop is CARNRGGKENTDTQYF. The CDR3 DNA reads as TGTGCCAGAAACCGGGGGGGGAAAGAGAACACAGATACGCAGTATTTT.

The chain is built from TRBV5-1 and TRBJ1-4; D is ambiguous. CDR1 and CDR2 (germline): SGHRS, YFSETQ. The CDR3 has 15 amino acids. V lost 1 base and J lost 3, with 10 bases in between. The CDR3 protein is CASSLTVQSNEKLFF. As DNA, the CDR3 is TGCGCCAGCAGCTTGACAGTCCAGTCTAATGAAAAACTGTTTTTT.

This clone was seen only a few times. The V gene is TRBV7-2, the J gene TRBJ1-2, with 9 bases identical to TRBD1. Germline trimming cut 3 bases from V and 8 bases from J; bases unmatched to any gene: 10. The germline gives CDR1 SGHTA, CDR2 FQGNSA. This CDR3 is built from 15 residues. The CDR3 sequence is CASSFTRTGAEGYTF. Here the CDR3 DNA reads TGTGCCAGCAGCTTCACTCGGACAGGGGCTGAGGGCTACACCTTC.

The chain employs TRBV11-2 and TRBJ2-5; 14 bases are a match to TRBD2. Germline CDR1 SGHAT, CDR2 FQNNGV. The CDR3 is made up of 17 amino acids. The V and J ends lost 5 bases and 3 bases, in that order; junction bases with no gene match: 8. As DNA, the CDR3 is TGTGCCAGCAGCATAAGACTAGCGGGGGGGCGAAAAGAGACCCAGTACTTC. Encoded protein: CASSIRLAGGRKETQYF.

This clone is medium-sized in the sample. The rearrangement links TRBV4-2 to TRBJ2-1; 10 nucleotides match TRBD2. This CDR3 is built from 14 residues. Germline V gene lookup returns CDR1 LGHNA and CDR2 YNFKEQ. J gave up 4 bases and V 6 bases, and 3 bases lay outside the gene matches. The CDR3 DNA reads TGTGCCAGCAGGGTAGCGGGGGGTTACAATGAGCAGTTCTTC. As protein: CASRVAGGYNEQFF.

This chain connects TRBV5-1 to TRBJ2-2; no definite D call. Germline CDR1 reads SGHRS; CDR2 reads YFSETQ. The CDR3 spans 14 residues. The germline V and J ends were trimmed by 0 bases and 7 bases, with 10 bases remaining between them. The CDR3 DNA reads as TGCGCCAGCAGCTTGGCCCTCGGTGGCGGGGAGCTGTTTTTT. It is translated as CASSLALGGGELFF.

Relative to its sample, this clone is medium-sized (0.01 to 0.1%). This chain connects TRBV7-9 to TRBJ1-2, with 8 nucleotides matching TRBD1. The junction had 3 bases not matched to a gene; V was cut back by 4 bases and J by 2 bases. There are 14 residues in the CDR3. The germline V gene has CDR1 SEHNR and CDR2 FQNEAQ (reference sequence). The CDR3 loop is CASSSRTGNYGYTF. DNA of the CDR3: TGTGCCAGCAGCTCCCGGACAGGGAACTATGGCTACACCTTC.

This clone was counted only a few times. V usage is TRBV7-9 and J usage is TRBJ1-1, with a tentative D call TRBD1 (5 bases). Germline V lookup: CDR1 SEHNR, CDR2 FQNEAQ (reference sequence). This CDR3 comprises 13 residues. V lost 6 bases, J lost 0 bases, and 8 bases lay in between. In nucleotides, the CDR3 is TGTGCCAGCAGGGGCAGGGTGAACACTGAAGCTTTCTTT. It codes for CASRGRVNTEAFF. Complete variable domain (other parts from reference TRBV7-9 and TRBJ1-1): DTGVSQNPRHKITKRGQNVTFRCDPISEHNRLYWYRQTLGQGPEFLTYFQNEAQLEKSRLLSDRFSAERPKGSFSTLEIQRTEQGDSAMYLCASRGRVNTEAFFGQGTRLTVV.

V is TRBV6-6 and J is TRBJ2-7; D might be TRBD2 (7 bases). Germline CDR1 MNHNY, CDR2 SVGAGI (reference sequence). V was trimmed by 4 bases and J by 0 bases, leaving 13 bases between them. The CDR3 is 15 amino acids. The CDR3 spells CASSWRRGPSYEQYF. For the CDR3, the DNA is TGTGCCAGCAGTTGGAGGCGGGGGCCCTCCTACGAGCAGTACTTC.

The chain carries TRBV4-2 and TRBJ2-3; 10 bases are a match to TRBD2. Germline trimming cut 1 base from V and 4 bases from J; bases unmatched to any gene: 5. Germline V gene lookup returns CDR1 LGHNA and CDR2 YNFKEQ. The CDR3 is 16 residues long. The CDR3 nucleotides read TGTGCCAGCAGCCAAGTTGGAGCGGGGGGGTCAGATACGCAGTATTTT. Translating it yields CASSQVGAGGSDTQYF.

CDR3 nucleotides: TGTGCCAGTAGTATTTTAGCCCGGACAGGGGTACGGAATACGCAGTATTTT. Amino acid sequence: CASSILARTGVRNTQYF. The chain combines TRBV19 with TRBJ2-3; 9 bases agree with TRBD1. This CDR3 has 17 residues. CDR1 and CDR2 (germline): LNHDA, SQIVND (reference sequence). After removal of 3 bases from V and 7 bases from J, the junction contained 14 bases not matched to a gene.

Judged by abundance, this clone is medium-sized. This rearrangement joins TRBV7-9 to TRBJ1-3, with TRBD1 identical over 10 bases. With V trimmed by 4 bases and J by 2 bases, 5 bases remained unmatched. Germline lookup yields CDR1 SEHNR and CDR2 FQNEAQ (reference sequence). This CDR3 has 16 residues. CDR3 DNA sequence: TGTGCCAGCAGCTACCCAGGGACAGGGGCTGGAAACACCATATATTTT. Protein product: CASSYPGTGAGNTIYF.

The chain employs TRBV18 and TRBJ1-2, with a weak D call TRBD1 (6 bases). Trimming took off 4 bases at V and 4 bases at J, with 10 bases between the two ends. This CDR3 region has 13 residues. Germline V lookup: CDR1 KGHSH, CDR2 LQKENI. CDR3 residues: CASSQGQSYGYTF. CDR3 bases: TGTGCCAGCTCACAAGGACAGAGCTATGGCTACACCTTC.

This clone was seen only once. This chain links TRBV6-5 with TRBJ2-6; 8 bases are a match to TRBD1. Germline-derived CDR1 and CDR2 are MNHEY and SVGAGI. This CDR3 comprises 15 residues. J gave up 0 bases and V 6 bases, and 1 base lay outside the gene matches. CDR3 region: CASSTGGSGANVLTF. CDR3 coding DNA: TGTGCCAGCAGCACAGGGGGCTCTGGGGCCAACGTCCTGACTTTC.

The table lists this clone with a few counts. The chain uses TRBV4-2 and TRBJ2-4, with 12 bases lining up with TRBD2. Germline V gives CDR1 LGHNA, CDR2 YNFKEQ. This CDR3 is 17 amino acids long. The V segment lost 4 bases and the J segment 0 bases; nucleotides outside the gene matches: 4. DNA for the CDR3: TGTGCCAGCAGCCCCCTAGCGGGGGGGATAGCCAAAAACATTCAGTACTTC. The encoded protein is CASSPLAGGIAKNIQYF.

The chain combines TRBV5-1 with TRBJ2-5; D perhaps matches TRBD1 (6 bases). Germline CDR1 is SGHRS and CDR2 is YFSETQ. Trimming shortened V by 1 base and J by 4 bases, and 11 bases separated the two germline ends. This CDR3 has 14 residues. CDR3 DNA: TGCGCCAGCAGCTTGACGTGGGGGCGAGAGACCCAGTACTTC. Its translation: CASSLTWGRETQYF.

This clone is a singleton in its sample. The CDR3 DNA reads TGTGCCAGCTCACCAGCACGGGTGAACACTGAAGCTTTCTTT. This codes for CASSPARVNTEAFF. The chain has TRBV18 and TRBJ1-1; D uncertain. This CDR3 is 14 amino acids long. The V and J ends lost 2 bases and 0 bases respectively, with 7 bases between them. The germline CDR1 and CDR2 sequences are KGHSH and LQKENI.

This clone was picked up a small number of times. V gene TRBV6-5 combines with J gene TRBJ2-7, with D possibly being TRBD1 or TRBD2 (6 bases each). CDR1 and CDR2 (germline): MNHEY, SVGAGI. V was trimmed by 10 bases and J by 6 bases, leaving 19 bases between them. The CDR3 totals 13 residues. The CDR3 DNA reads TGTGCCATCAGGGGCAGGGAAGCGGGCGAGCAGTACTTC. The encoded protein is CAIRGREAGEQYF.